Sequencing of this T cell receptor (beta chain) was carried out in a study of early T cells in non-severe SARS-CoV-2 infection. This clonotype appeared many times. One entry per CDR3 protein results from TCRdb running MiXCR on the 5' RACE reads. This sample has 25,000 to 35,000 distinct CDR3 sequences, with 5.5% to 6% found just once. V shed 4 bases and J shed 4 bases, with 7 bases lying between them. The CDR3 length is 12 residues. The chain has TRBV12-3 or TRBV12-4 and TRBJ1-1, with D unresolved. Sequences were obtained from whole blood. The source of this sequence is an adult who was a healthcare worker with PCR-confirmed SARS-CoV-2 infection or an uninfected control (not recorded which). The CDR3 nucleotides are TGTGCCAGCAGTTCCTACAGCACTGAAGCTTTCTTT. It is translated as CASSSYSTEAFF.